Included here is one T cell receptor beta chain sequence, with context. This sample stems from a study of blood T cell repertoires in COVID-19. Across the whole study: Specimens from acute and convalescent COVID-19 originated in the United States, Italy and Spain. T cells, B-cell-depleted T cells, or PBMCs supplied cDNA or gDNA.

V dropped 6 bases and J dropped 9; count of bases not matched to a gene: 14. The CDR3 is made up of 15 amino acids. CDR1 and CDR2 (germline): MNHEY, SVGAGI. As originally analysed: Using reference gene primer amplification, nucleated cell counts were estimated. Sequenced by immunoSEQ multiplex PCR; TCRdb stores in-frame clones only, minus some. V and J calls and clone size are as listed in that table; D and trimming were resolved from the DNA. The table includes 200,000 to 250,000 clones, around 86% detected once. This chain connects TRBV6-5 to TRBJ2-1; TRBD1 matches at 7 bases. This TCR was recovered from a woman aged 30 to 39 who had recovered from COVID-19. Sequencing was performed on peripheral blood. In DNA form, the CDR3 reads TGTGCCAGCAGCATAACCGGGACAGCGAGGGGTGAGCAGTTCTTC. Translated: CASSITGTARGEQFF.